This T cell receptor (beta chain) was retrieved from a study of PD-L1 blockade in urothelial cancer. Study-level background: At 3 weeks after treatment start (second dose) and again at 6 weeks, blood was analyzed.

Study outcomes and limitations: A pretreatment blood TCR clonality that fell below the median predicted better progression-free and overall survival.

Trimming cost V 1 base and J 7 bases, with 17 bases left between them. Germline V gives CDR1 LNHNV, CDR2 YYDKDF (reference sequence). This CDR3 is 16 amino acids long. Spike-ins of synthetic TCR analog templates went into each PCR. The method was immunoSEQ multiplex PCR; TCRdb's version includes in-frame clones alone and lacks a portion of them. The sample includes approximately 94,000 clones, roughly 91% of them seen just once. The time point was: pretreatment peripheral blood. Samples spanned pretreatment and treatment, with 1 to 8 time points per patient. Only one count was recorded for this clone. The antigen remains unidentified.

The gene calls are TRBV15 and TRBJ2-1, with D possibly being TRBD1 (6 bases). This specimen was PBMCs, taken around atezolizumab (anti-PD-L1) treatment. The sequence was collected from a man in his 60s with urothelial cancer. The chain's CDR3 is CATSRARGWSDNEQFF. As DNA, the CDR3 is TGTGCCACCAGCAGAGCCAGGGGATGGAGTGATAATGAGCAGTTCTTC.